The text below deals with one T cell receptor beta chain. Its antigen target is currently unknown. No qualities accompany the bases; no much larger clone lies one base away. Library generation was performed with the immunoSEQ multiplex PCR assay. For the multiplex PCR, a mixture combining 60 forward primers for TCR Vbeta segments and 13 reverse primers for TCR Jbeta segments was used. A multiplex PCR assay on genomic DNA amplified the CDR3 region of rearranged TCR beta genes. On the Illumina HiSeq System, the amplified TCR beta libraries were sequenced as 87-base-pair reads. The study's processing was this. Across the 666 repertoires, a later analysis counted about 81 million unique TCR beta chains, roughly 11 million of which were shared by at least two donors. Raw reads were error-corrected and collapsed into unique sequences with a nearest-neighbor algorithm that merged closely related sequences to remove PCR and sequencing errors. V, D and J gene segments were assigned by aligning CDR3 sequences to IMGT reference sequences. For a sequence to be retained, at least a six-nucleotide match to both a V gene segment and a J gene segment was required. A rearrangement was called productive if the CDR3 had no stop codons and remained in frame with V and J, and every other rearrangement was called non-productive. CDR3 was defined by IMGT convention, running from the second conserved V-encoded cysteine to the conserved J-encoded phenylalanine. The earlier analysis of a few hundred of the donors excluded sequences that lacked an unambiguous match to a single V gene segment. In an earlier analysis of several hundred of the donors, a V segment was called functional when productive rearrangements were above 56.7%, and segregating when the standard deviation between donors exceeded 5%. To diagnose cytomegalovirus status from the catalog of TCR beta chain sequences, a statistical classification framework was built. In a later analysis, TCR nucleotide sequences were compared against IMGT/GENE-DB human TR gene sequences so that V and J genes could be assigned. The TCRdist pipeline was used in a later analysis to assign CDR3 sequences and most-parsimonious VDJ recombination scenarios. In a later analysis, each TCR beta chain was defined by its CDR3 amino acid sequence together with its V-gene family, and reads lacking a unique V-gene family were excluded. As a way to deal with suspected cross-contamination and a sequencing artifact, a later analysis dropped roughly 600 nucleotide sequences that were highly shared and had low generation probability. A later analysis calculated a clonal expansion index for each public chain from normalized within-repertoire ranks of inferred template counts. In a later analysis, generation probabilities were computed with a VDJ recombination model fitted to out-of-frame rearrangements, and the resulting probabilities were checked against IGoR. In a later analysis, hypergeometric tests were used to score TCR-TCR, TCR-HLA and TCR-CMV co-occurrence, with a repertoire-size bias correction applied to TCR pairs. To estimate false discovery rates, a later analysis permuted the HLA or CMV assignments 20 times. A later analysis grouped co-occurring TCRs with DBSCAN, adding TCRdist sequence similarity when clustering within HLA-allele-positive subsets. For co-occurrence clustering, repertoires with fewer than 30,000 or more than 120,000 public chains were excluded, along with a handful of repertoires with anomalous nucleotide sharing. As stored in TCRdb, this immuneACCESS dataset retains in-frame rearrangements with V and J assigned. A fraction of the clones does not appear; measured against another copy, unresolved V genes explain less than half of the discrepancy, and the remainder lacks a known reason. V and J calls and clone size are given by that table; D and trimming were obtained from the DNA. The table for this sample lists roughly 170,000 clones; 65% to 90% of them were counted only once. Jointly, the top ten make up more than 0.95% of the sample.

The cohort consisted of approximately 690 healthy bone marrow donors. At the time of sampling, every cohort member was nominally healthy, though immune exposures that went unrecorded were likely present. The donor was CMV seropositive and was included in the group of 290 or so seropositive cohort members. A peripheral blood sample was collected from each donor, and TCR beta sequencing was performed on peripheral blood mononuclear cells. Genomic DNA was extracted from the blood cell samples with the Qiagen DNeasy Blood Extraction Kit. The source of the sample is a study of cytomegalovirus exposure and HLA in healthy donors (dated by TCRdb to the late 2010s). With respect to the entire study: In an earlier analysis of some 550 of the donors, about 260 Gb of sequence data and 90 million to 120 million unique TCR beta sequences from 150 million to 200 million T cells were reported. Roughly 300 gigabases of sequencing data and tens of millions of unique TCR sequences were included in an early release covering roughly 600 HLA-typed donors. Of the 300 to 450 genotyped donors, approximately 80% fell in the genetic ancestry cluster associated with self-reported Caucasian donors. The study was designed to test whether signatures of past pathogen exposure could be identified by cataloging public T cell receptors. Using immunosequencing, the study profiled T cell repertoires from 666 subjects and related those repertoires to cytomegalovirus serostatus. Along with the roughly 710-subject first cohort, a separate validation cohort of over a hundred different subjects was used. The study combined high-throughput TCR immunosequencing, statistical association of individual TCRs with disease status, and machine learning to predict cytomegalovirus infection status. In a later analysis, previously published TCR beta repertoires from 550 to 700 donors were re-analyzed and high-resolution HLA genotyping was added so that TCR occurrence patterns could be studied. The later analysis used no new phenotypic data to find candidate immune exposures, relying instead on TCR beta sequences and their occurrence across donors. An earlier analysis of more than 450 of the donors used high-throughput TCR beta sequencing to judge whether each TCR beta V gene segment behaved as functional or pseudogenic. Donor age, sex, ethnicity and CMV serostatus were collected together with the repertoire data. A later genetic analysis used genome-wide SNP genotypes for about 55% of the 666 donors, treating that subset as a discovery cohort. All discovery cohort repertoires had been generated on a single sequencing platform. Class I and class II HLA loci were covered by the typing at four-digit resolution. The number of typed donors differed by locus: 629-630 for A, B, C, DRB1 and DQB1; 500 to 550 for DQA1; 606 for DPA1; and some 470 for DPB1. Roughly 5 DR-DQ haplotypes were handled as single units for association and clustering, since linkage in the cohort was strong. Across approximately 400 genotyped donors of the cohort, an average of about 200,000 unique TCR beta nucleotide sequences per donor were sequenced, and roughly a sixth of those sequences were non-productive. Results and caveats for the whole study, not just this receptor: The study listed 170 or so TCR beta chains as associated with cytomegalovirus. In a later genetic analysis, fewer N-insertions in productive TCRs were reported among donors in an Asian-associated ancestry cluster than the roughly 640-donor mean. Because counts were too low, some 16 rarely observed V segments, including chromosome 9 orphons, were excluded from the earlier analysis of 587 of the donors. Roughly uniform sequencing depth across donors was assumed in presence/absence analyses, although this assumption may not hold. The authors suggested that the approach could potentially be extended to other disease states and immunological phenotypes. In a later analysis, most CMV-associated TCR beta chains were found to appear HLA-restricted, with HLA associations seemingly driven largely by CMV exposure. A further reported finding was that TCR beta sequences accurately predicted the HLA-A and HLA-B alleles for most subjects in the first cohort. In a later analysis, TCR association rates were found to vary across HLA loci, with the most associated TCRs seen for DRB1 alleles and the fewest for HLA-C alleles. Some IMGT-functional V segments, including TRBV6-2 and TRBV6-3, could not be told apart with the 87-base-pair reads, so those segments were excluded. While some public TCRs were present in many individuals, most TCR sequences turned up only very rarely across donors. The classifier was reported to diagnose cytomegalovirus status with high specificity and sensitivity in both the original cohort and the validation cohort. In a later analysis, several top co-occurrence clusters were reported to appear linked to parvovirus B19, influenza, CMV and Epstein-Barr virus. Correlated functional status among segregating V segments might reflect linkage disequilibrium, but an unknown experimental factor could not be ruled out. In this cohort, only TCR beta chains were sequenced, and detectable features were limited by the absence of alpha or paired-chain data. Immune exposure information for the cohort was limited to CMV serostatus. At a false discovery rate of 0.05, a later analysis linked about 16,000 TCR beta sequences to specific HLA alleles. A later analysis found that HLA-associated TCR beta chains were more clonally expanded and had lower generation probabilities than equally common non-associated chains. When HLA alleles, especially DR and DQ, strongly co-occurred, TCR associations were difficult to assign to individual alleles. HLA typing was unavailable for some donors at each locus, so association tests used only the typed subset. In an earlier analysis of some 500 of the donors, most TCR beta V segments were observed in productive rearrangements about 87% or about 30% of the time, broadly matching IMGT annotations. In a later genetic analysis, a missense DCLRE1C variant was associated with V-gene and J-gene trimming of TCR beta chains, and the association was replicated in an independent cohort. Three of the identified cytomegalovirus-associated TCR beta chains were confirmed in vitro to be specific for cytomegalovirus antigens. A cluster of highly shared sequence variants was judged likely to be a technical artifact of the sequencing pipeline.

Clipping removes 10 bases from V and 4 bases from J, with 6 as the unmatched junction base count. From the cysteine up to the phenylalanine, the CDR3 has a length of 14 residues. CDR3 DNA only is kept here, 42 bases in frame from base 1. The sequence was collected from a girl aged 2-9 years in good health and CMV-seropositive. The sequenced sample consisted of PBMCs. The chain is encoded by TRBV23-1 joined to TRBJ2-1; 11 middle bases align to TRBD1. TRBV23-1 is an open reading frame whose function is uncertain. The DNA sequence is as follows: TGCGCCACCCGAGGACAGGGGGCGTACAATGAGCAGTTCTTC. The resulting protein is CATRGQGAYNEQFF.